One sample yielded the 28 T cell receptor beta chains listed below, sequenced in a study of blood T cell repertoires in COVID-19. Produced via immunoSEQ multiplex PCR; TCRdb's table is partial and in-frame only. The repertoire holds roughly 80,000 clones, with approximately 88% as singletons. The sequencing sample was made of peripheral blood. These receptor sequences come from a man between 50 and 59 years old with active COVID-19.

This clone is labeled large (0.1 to 1%). The gene calls are TRBV4-3 and TRBJ1-2; D gene ambiguous. The CDR3 spans 15 residues. Germline V gene data show CDR1 as LGHNA and CDR2 as YSLEER. The V end was cut by 0 bases, the J end by 4 bases, with 12 bases between. CDR3 nucleotide sequence: TGCGCCAGCAGCCAAGAGGAGGGTAGGGTCTATGGCTACACCTTC. It translates to CASSQEEGRVYGYTF.

The V and J genes are TRBV25-1 and TRBJ2-2; 9 positions match TRBD1. V lost 5 bases, J lost 6 bases, and 4 bases stayed unmatched. Germline V gene data show CDR1 as MGHDK and CDR2 as SYGVNS. This CDR3 spans 14 amino acids. Written as DNA, the CDR3 is TGTGCCAGCAGTCGAACAGGGGGCCCCGGGGAGCTGTTTTTT. Translating it yields CASSRTGGPGELFF. Based on the CDR3 plus reference TRBV25-1 and TRBJ2-2, the full variable domain is EADIYQTPRYLVIGTGKKITLECSQTMGHDKMYWYQQDPGMELHLIHYSYGVNSTEKGDLSSESTVSRIRTEHFPLTLESARPSHTSQYLCASSRTGGPGELFFGEGSRLTVL.

The CDR3 DNA is TGTGCCGCCAGAAATCTGAACACTGAAGCTTTCTTT. Its translation: CAARNLNTEAFF. This rearrangement joins TRBV18 to TRBJ1-1; D remains unclear. CDR1 KGHSH and CDR2 LQKENI come from the germline V gene. CDR3 size: 12 residues. Trimming shortened V by 11 bases and J by 0 bases, and 10 bases separated the two germline ends.

The chain uses TRBV4-3 and TRBJ1-3, with a weak D call TRBD1 (6 bases). Trimming shortened V by 4 bases and J by 1 base, and 20 bases separated the two germline ends. The CDR3 length is 18 residues. In germline, CDR1 is LGHNA, CDR2 YSLEER. The CDR3 DNA reads as TGCGCCAGCAGCCGGTTAGGCGGGGGGCATATATCTGGAAACACCATATATTTT. Residues: CASSRLGGGHISGNTIYF.

The V and J genes are TRBV5-6 and TRBJ2-7, with 8 bases identical to TRBD1. Germline loops: CDR1 SGHDT, CDR2 YYEEEE. The CDR3 sequence is 15 residues long. The ends lost 0 bases at V and 4 bases at J; junction bases unmatched: 6. The CDR3 here is CASSLGGQGRYEQYF. CDR3 sequence (DNA): TGTGCCAGCAGCTTGGGAGGACAGGGCCGGTACGAGCAGTACTTC.

This chain uses TRBV30 with TRBJ1-2; tentative D call: TRBD1 (5 bases). The CDR3 extends over 13 amino acids. Germline CDR1 GTSNPN, CDR2 SVGIG (reference sequence). V lost 3 bases and J lost 4, with 12 bases in between. CDR3 nucleotide sequence: TGTGCCTGGAGAAGAGACAGATTCTATGGCTACACCTTC. It encodes CAWRRDRFYGYTF. Full variable domain (outside the CDR3, taken from reference TRBV30 and TRBJ1-2): SQTIHQWPATLVQPVGSPLSLECTVEGTSNPNLYWYRQAAGRGLQLLFYSVGIGQISSEVPQNLSASRPQDRQFILSSKKLLLSDSGFYLCAWRRDRFYGYTFGSGTRLTVV.

This chain links TRBV27 with TRBJ1-6; D possibly corresponds to TRBD1 (6 bases). CDR3 length: 15 amino acids. The germline V gene encodes CDR1 MNHEY and CDR2 SMNVEV (reference sequence). Trimming pared 5 bases from V and 10 bases from J, leaving 18 bases between. The CDR3 DNA sequence: TGTGCCAGCAGTCCTAGCCCTGACAGGCACTCACCCCTCCACTTT. Translation: CASSPSPDRHSPLHF.

This chain connects TRBV30 to TRBJ2-3; D possibly corresponds to TRBD2 (5 bases). V lost 8 bases to trimming and J lost 6 bases, with 24 bases between them. CDR1 is GTSNPN, CDR2 SVGIG, per germline (reference sequence). This CDR3 region has 15 residues. CDR3 sequence reads: CAQNPSGTVGDTQYF. The CDR3 region has the DNA TGTGCCCAGAACCCCAGCGGAACGGTGGGGGATACGCAGTATTTT.

The rearrangement joins TRBV28 to TRBJ1-4, with D possibly matching TRBD1 (5 bases). The germline V gene encodes CDR1 MDHEN and CDR2 SYDVKM. The CDR3 has 17 amino acids. V lost 3 bases and J 0 bases, leaving 14 bases between the germline ends. CDR3 DNA sequence: TGTGCCAGCAGTTTCGGCAGGGTGTCCGCAACTAATGAAAAACTGTTTTTT. This translates into CASSFGRVSATNEKLFF. Based on the CDR3 plus reference TRBV28 and TRBJ1-4, the full variable domain is DVKVTQSSRYLVKRTGEKVFLECVQDMDHENMFWYRQDPGLGLRLIYFSYDVKMKEKGDIPEGYSVSREKKERFSLILESASTNQTSMYLCASSFGRVSATNEKLFFGSGTQLSVL.

The chain recombines TRBV7-9 with TRBJ1-2; a possible D gene is TRBD1 (5 bases). CDR3 length: 13 amino acids. V lost 5 bases and J 3 bases, leaving 10 bases between the germline ends. Germline V gene sequence: CDR1 SEHNR, CDR2 FQNEAQ (reference sequence). In nucleotides, the CDR3 is TGTGCCAGCAGCGTTACAGGCTACTATGGCTACACCTTC. Protein: CASSVTGYYGYTF.

This rearrangement joins TRBV5-1 to TRBJ2-1; TRBD2 aligns across 7 bases. Germline V lookup: CDR1 SGHRS, CDR2 YFSETQ. The J segment lost 4 bases and the V segment lost 0 bases, leaving 7 bases of the junction unmatched. CDR3 size: 16 residues. Here the CDR3 reads CASSLGSASGYNEQFF. The CDR3 DNA follows: TGCGCCAGCAGCTTGGGATCAGCTAGCGGTTACAATGAGCAGTTCTTC.

This chain connects TRBV5-6 to TRBJ1-6, with 7 bases lining up with TRBD1. Germline V CDR1 and CDR2: SGHDT, YYEEEE. J gave up 9 bases and V 0 bases, and 0 bases lay outside the gene matches. This CDR3 region has 13 residues. The chain's CDR3 is CASSLDRGSPLHF. The CDR3 DNA reads as TGTGCCAGCAGCTTGGACAGGGGTTCACCCCTCCACTTT.

DNA of the CDR3: TGTGCCAGCAGTCTAGCGTTTCGCGGTAATGAGCAGTTCTTC. It is translated as CASSLAFRGNEQFF. This chain links TRBV7-2 with TRBJ2-1, with a weak D call TRBD2 (6 bases). The germline gives CDR1 SGHTA, CDR2 FQGNSA. V gave up 6 bases and J gave up 7 bases, with 16 bases separating them. The CDR3 consists of 14 residues.

The genes are TRBV5-4 and TRBJ1-2, with 9 bases identical to TRBD1. This CDR3 comprises 15 residues. Germline trimming cut 0 bases from V and 7 bases from J; bases unmatched to any gene: 7. The V gene's germline CDR1 is SGHNT and CDR2 YYREEE (reference sequence). The CDR3 sequence is CASSLVNRGQGGYTF. The CDR3 DNA reads as TGTGCCAGCAGCTTGGTAAACAGGGGGCAGGGTGGCTACACCTTC.

This sequence joins TRBV7-6 and TRBJ2-1; 7 nucleotides match TRBD2. This CDR3 spans 16 amino acids. Trimming took 5 bases from V and 6 from J; bases not matched to a gene: 13. Germline CDR1 is SGHVS and CDR2 is FNYEAQ. CDR3: CASSQNPGLEPNEQFF. DNA of the CDR3: TGTGCCAGCAGCCAGAACCCCGGACTAGAACCCAATGAGCAGTTCTTC.

This clone appeared a single time. The chain carries TRBV19 and TRBJ2-1; 14 nucleotides align to TRBD2. The CDR3 has 17 residues. J was trimmed by 4 bases and V by 7 bases; bases with no gene match: 9. Germline V lookup: CDR1 LNHDA, CDR2 SQIVND (reference sequence). CDR3: CASTPGLAGEGYNEQFF. For the CDR3, the DNA is TGTGCCAGTACCCCGGGACTAGCGGGAGAGGGTTACAATGAGCAGTTCTTC.

This clone is a singleton in its sample. CDR3 amino acids: CASSYSTGITYEQYF. CDR3 in DNA: TGTGCCAGCAGCTACTCGACGGGAATTACCTACGAGCAGTACTTC. The V and J genes are TRBV7-2 and TRBJ2-7; possible D gene TRBD2, 5 bases. The V gene's germline CDR1 is SGHTA and CDR2 FQGNSA. The V and J ends lost 4 bases and 2 bases respectively, with 15 bases between them. The CDR3 loop spans 15 amino acids.

This clone was counted once. The chain is built from TRBV28 and TRBJ2-7; D may be TRBD2 (5 bases). The CDR3 extends over 13 amino acids. The V end was cut by 6 bases, the J end by 5 bases, with 14 bases between. CDR1 and CDR2 from the germline V gene are MDHEN and SYDVKM. CDR3 sequence: CASRRTGKDEQYF. CDR3 DNA sequence: TGTGCCAGCAGGCGGACGGGGAAGGACGAGCAGTACTTC.

CDR3 in amino acids: CASSQASSGSYNEQFF. DNA for the CDR3: TGCGCCAGCAGCCAAGCATCTAGCGGGAGTTACAATGAGCAGTTCTTC. The chain recombines TRBV4-1 with TRBJ2-1; 10 nucleotides line up with TRBD2. With 1 base clipped from V and 4 bases from J, the junction kept 4 bases outside the gene matches. This CDR3 is 16 amino acids long. Germline V gene sequence: CDR1 MGHRA, CDR2 YSYEKL.

This clone was recorded only once. The chain employs TRBV7-9 and TRBJ1-6; 8 bases align to TRBD1. The germline V gene has CDR1 SEHNR and CDR2 FQNEAQ (reference sequence). The CDR3 extends over 15 amino acids. V lost 4 bases and J lost 6; bases outside the gene matches: 5. DNA of the CDR3: TGTGCCAGCAGCTGGACAGGGATACTTAATTCACCCCTCCACTTT. Its translation: CASSWTGILNSPLHF.

The V call is TRBV18, the J call TRBJ2-7; 10 nucleotides line up with TRBD1. This CDR3 spans 13 amino acids. Germline loops: CDR1 KGHSH, CDR2 LQKENI. V lost 9 bases, J lost 6 bases, and 8 bases stayed unmatched. The CDR3 loop is CASGQGGSLEQYF. The CDR3 DNA reads as TGTGCCAGTGGACAGGGGGGGTCCCTCGAGCAGTACTTC.

V is TRBV7-2 and J is TRBJ1-1, with 8 positions matching TRBD1. The trim removed 5 bases at V and 0 bases at J, leaving 5 bases unmatched. Germline loops: CDR1 SGHTA, CDR2 FQGNSA. The CDR3 is 15 amino acids. The CDR3 bases are TGTGCCAGCAGCCCGAGGACAGGGCTGAACACTGAAGCTTTCTTT. Protein product: CASSPRTGLNTEAFF.

This chain uses TRBV27 with TRBJ1-2, with TRBD1 identical over 7 bases. Germline V gene lookup returns CDR1 MNHEY and CDR2 SMNVEV (reference sequence). The junction had 6 bases not matched to a gene; V was cut back by 8 bases and J by 6 bases. The CDR3 covers 12 residues. The CDR3 nucleotides are TGTGCCAGCGCCACAGGGGTTAATGGCTACACCTTC. This encodes CASATGVNGYTF.

This rearrangement joins TRBV7-9 to TRBJ1-1, with D possibly being TRBD1 (5 bases). Trimming removed 5 bases at V and 10 bases at J, with 14 bases between. Germline V lookup: CDR1 SEHNR, CDR2 FQNEAQ (reference sequence). This CDR3 has 12 residues. For the CDR3, the DNA is TGTGCCAGCAGCCTAGGCAGGGTAGGAGCTTTCTTT. It encodes CASSLGRVGAFF.

The gene calls are TRBV27 and TRBJ2-1; 12 positions agree with TRBD2. This CDR3 region has 15 residues. J gave up 5 bases and V 7 bases, and 6 bases lay outside the gene matches. Germline CDR1 reads MNHEY; CDR2 reads SMNVEV (reference sequence). Written as DNA, the CDR3 is TGTGCCAGCAATCCGACTAGCGGGGGTAACAATGAGCAGTTCTTC. Encoded protein: CASNPTSGGNNEQFF.

The chain is built from TRBV7-3 and TRBJ2-1; TRBD2 agrees at 16 bases. The J segment lost 9 bases and the V segment lost 5 bases, leaving 4 bases of the junction unmatched. CDR3 length equals 15 residues. The germline V gene encodes CDR1 SGHTA and CDR2 FQGTGA. CDR3 in DNA: TGTGCCAGCAGCCTTGGGACTAGCGGGAGGGTTGAGCAGTTCTTC. Protein sequence: CASSLGTSGRVEQFF.

Only one count was recorded for this clone. This sequence joins TRBV19 and TRBJ2-5; 7 positions agree with TRBD2. V lost 7 bases, J lost 4 bases, and 9 bases stayed unmatched. This CDR3 region has 14 residues. CDR1 LNHDA and CDR2 SQIVND come from the germline V gene (reference sequence). CDR3 sequence (DNA): TGTGCCAGTAATCCCGGTGGCGGGGGAGAGACCCAGTACTTC. Translating it yields CASNPGGGGETQYF. The whole variable domain, filled in from reference TRBV19 and TRBJ2-5, reads DGGITQSPKYLFRKEGQNVTLSCEQNLNHDAMYWYRQDPGQGLRLIYYSQIVNDFQKGDIAEGYSVSREKKESFPLTVTSAQKNPTAFYLCASNPGGGGETQYFGPGTRLLVL.

V is TRBV15 and J is TRBJ1-4, with D unresolved. V lost 0 bases, J lost 5 bases, and 10 bases lay in between. Per germline, CDR1 LNHNV and CDR2 YYDKDF (reference sequence). The CDR3 has 15 amino acids. CDR3: CATSRDYGPNEKLFF. The CDR3 region has the DNA TGTGCCACCAGCAGAGATTATGGGCCCAATGAAAAACTGTTTTTT.